This entry describes one TCR beta chain. The authors split each subset's genomic DNA evenly across several immunoSEQ plates. Libraries were prepared by immunoSEQ multiplex PCR; TCRdb keeps only in-frame clonotypes and omits some of them. The sample carries about 960,000 clones, 70% to 85% recorded once. This entry comes from a study of shared clonotypes between healthy human individuals. Study-level background: The study drew on two women and a few men aged 18 to 49 as donors.

The source is a man younger than 30 in good health. Sequencing was carried out using memory CD4+ T cells sorted from blood. The sample's subset: CD45RA-negative fraction.

CDR3 in DNA: TGTGCCAGCAGTTCCCGACAGGCTAGGGGCCGGGAGACCCAGTACTTC. The encoded protein is CASSSRQARGRETQYF. The genes are TRBV5-4 and TRBJ2-5; possible D gene TRBD1, 6 bases. The V gene's germline CDR1 is SGHNT and CDR2 YYREEE (reference sequence). The CDR3 loop spans 16 amino acids. The V end lost 5 bases, the J end lost 5 bases, and 22 bases lay between the germline ends.